This TCR beta chain was recovered during a study of T cells in Graves' hyperthyroidism and ophthalmopathy. Trimming stripped 3 bases from V and 1 base from J, with 13 bases between. The germline V gene encodes CDR1 WNHNN and CDR2 SYGVQD (reference sequence). This CDR3 comprises 15 residues. Amplified TCR beta CDR3 regions came from RNA transcripts. Researchers ran a first-round RT-PCR on the TCR CDR3 using the HTBI primer set. Using its own MiXCR run on the multiplex PCR reads, TCRdb lists one record per CDR3 protein. The sample consists of over 250,000 distinct CDR3 sequences, about 18% of them appearing once. Diagnoses were made from clinical symptoms, serum measures (thyroxine and TRAb), thyroid ultrasound and orbital computed tomography.

This sequence joins TRBV10-1 and TRBJ2-7, with no clear D. This receptor was obtained from a woman aged 60 to 75 with Graves' ophthalmopathy. Sequencing input: blood. The CDR3: CASSEGTTESYEQYF. The DNA of the CDR3 is TGCGCCAGCAGTGAAGGCACCACCGAATCCTACGAGCAGTACTTC.